These 29 T cell receptor beta chains originate from one sample sequenced in a study of early T cells in non-severe SARS-CoV-2 infection. One entry per CDR3 protein, called by TCRdb with MiXCR from the 5' RACE reads. This sample has 55,000 to 80,000 distinct CDR3 sequences; 12% occur once, and the top ten carry approximately 6.4%. Sequences were obtained from whole blood. The receptors come from an adult who was a healthcare worker with PCR-confirmed SARS-CoV-2 infection or an uninfected control (not recorded which).

This clonotype was seen at least ten times. This sequence joins TRBV19 and TRBJ2-4; no clear D gene. V was pared by 3 bases and J by 0 bases, with 6 bases between. The V gene's germline CDR1 is LNHDA and CDR2 SQIVND (reference sequence). The CDR3 runs to 14 residues. CDR3: CASSIGLAKNIQYF. CDR3 coding DNA: TGTGCCAGTAGTATTGGCCTAGCCAAAAACATTCAGTACTTC.

This clonotype was seen ten or more times. The chain uses TRBV7-9 and TRBJ2-3; unclear D gene. Germline CDR1 SEHNR, CDR2 FQNEAQ (reference sequence). The CDR3 is 13 amino acids. V was shortened by 5 bases and J by 3 bases, with 9 bases between the two germline ends. The CDR3 protein is CASSGGVTDTQYF. DNA for the CDR3: TGTGCCAGCAGCGGTGGGGTAACAGATACGCAGTATTTT.

This clonotype has just a few counts. The chain carries TRBV6-1 and TRBJ1-1; no reliable D call. This CDR3 contains 13 residues. V shed 8 bases and J shed 1 base, with 11 bases lying between them. Germline lookup yields CDR1 MNHNS and CDR2 SASEGT. The CDR3 loop reads CASGTEQNTEAFF. The CDR3 nucleotides are TGTGCCAGCGGAACAGAACAGAACACTGAAGCTTTCTTT.

This clonotype was detected ten times or more. The chain employs TRBV3-1 and TRBJ2-3; 10 bases fit TRBD2. This CDR3 region has 17 residues. Germline V gene data show CDR1 as LGHDT and CDR2 as YNNKEL (reference sequence). The CDR3 coding sequence is TGTGCAGCCGCTAGCGGGAGAGGCGGGAGCCGCATGGATACGCAGTATTTT. It codes for CAAASGRGGSRMDTQYF.

V usage is TRBV5-1 and J usage is TRBJ1-2; D gene unclear. The CDR3 runs to 13 residues. V was shortened by 9 bases and J by 2 bases, with 14 bases between the two germline ends. CDR1 is SGHRS, CDR2 YFSETQ, per germline. The CDR3 DNA is TGCGCCACCAGAGAGGGCAGCAACTATGGCTACACCTTC. Amino acid sequence: CATREGSNYGYTF.

This clonotype was observed many times. V and J are TRBV7-9 and TRBJ1-2, with TRBD1 identical over 11 bases. This CDR3 comprises 15 residues. With V trimmed by 5 bases and J by 4 bases, 6 bases remained unmatched. Germline CDR1 reads SEHNR; CDR2 reads FQNEAQ (reference sequence). CDR3: CASSMDRGRPYGYTF. Written as DNA, the CDR3 is TGTGCCAGCAGCATGGACAGGGGGCGCCCCTATGGCTACACCTTC.

This chain joins TRBV5-6 and TRBJ2-2; D ambiguous. CDR3 size: 16 residues. From germline, CDR1 is SGHDT and CDR2 YYEEEE. V was cut by 0 bases and J by 0 bases, with 9 bases left in between. CDR3 sequence reads: CASSLGAGPNTGELFF. Here the CDR3 DNA reads TGTGCCAGCAGCTTGGGGGCAGGACCGAACACCGGGGAGCTGTTTTTT.

The rearrangement joins TRBV9 to TRBJ2-7, with D perhaps TRBD2 (6 bases). CDR3 length equals 14 residues. The V and J ends lost 0 bases and 6 bases respectively, with 13 bases between them. CDR1 and CDR2 (germline): SGDLS, YYNGEE. The CDR3, as DNA: TGTGCCAGCAGCGTAGAGGCCGGGAGCACCGAGCAGTACTTC. This encodes CASSVEAGSTEQYF.

This clonotype turned up a few times. The rearrangement joins TRBV11-2 to TRBJ2-4; 12 bases line up with TRBD2. The CDR3 loop spans 16 amino acids. The ends lost 5 bases at V and 5 bases at J; junction bases unmatched: 7. CDR1 is SGHAT, CDR2 FQNNGV, per germline. The CDR3 region has the DNA TGTGCCAGCAGCAGACTAGCGGGGGAGCCAGAAAACATTCAGTACTTC. It yields the protein CASSRLAGEPENIQYF.

This clonotype appeared a few times. The V call is TRBV10-3, the J call TRBJ2-7, with 7 nucleotides matching TRBD1. In germline, CDR1 is ENHRY, CDR2 SYGVKD. The CDR3 totals 12 residues. Trimming took 8 bases from V and 4 from J; bases not matched to a gene: 5. CDR3 nucleotides: TGTGCCATCGGGTCGACAGGGTACGAGCAGTACTTC. Encoded protein: CAIGSTGYEQYF.

This clonotype came up a few times. The chain has TRBV18 and TRBJ1-4; 9 nucleotides match TRBD1. Germline assignment: CDR1 KGHSH and CDR2 LQKENI. CDR3 length: 17 amino acids. J was trimmed by 1 base and V by 0 bases; bases with no gene match: 3. CDR3 protein: CASSPPGQGRTNEKLFF. The DNA of the CDR3 is TGTGCCAGCTCACCACCCGGACAGGGGAGAACTAATGAAAAACTGTTTTTT.

The rearrangement joins TRBV7-6 to TRBJ2-7; 8 bases are a match to TRBD1. The J segment lost 4 bases and the V segment lost 2 bases, leaving 10 bases of the junction unmatched. Germline V lookup: CDR1 SGHVS, CDR2 FNYEAQ. This CDR3 has 16 amino acids. DNA of the CDR3: TGTGCCAGCAGCTTAATCGGGACAGGTAATTGGTACGAGCAGTACTTC. This codes for CASSLIGTGNWYEQYF. Using reference TRBV7-6 and TRBJ2-7 for the parts outside the CDR3, the full variable domain is GAGVSQSPRYKVTKRGQDVALRCDPISGHVSLYWYRQALGQGPEFLTYFNYEAQQDKSGLPNDRFSAERPEGSISTLTIQRTEQRDSAMYRCASSLIGTGNWYEQYFGPGTRLTVT.

This clonotype is a singleton in its sample. The chain combines TRBV29-1 with TRBJ2-2, with 11 bases matching TRBD1. The J segment lost 4 bases and the V segment lost 6 bases, leaving 4 bases of the junction unmatched. The CDR3 loop spans 14 amino acids. Germline values: CDR1 SQVTM, CDR2 ANQGSEA. The CDR3 sequence is CSVGQGVVTGELFF. The CDR3 nucleotides read TGCAGCGTGGGACAGGGGGTGGTCACCGGGGAGCTGTTTTTT.

Ten or more counts support this clonotype. The chain employs TRBV4-1 and TRBJ2-7; D is ambiguous. From germline, CDR1 is MGHRA and CDR2 YSYEKL. The V end lost 2 bases, the J end lost 0 bases, and 8 bases lay between the germline ends. CDR3 size: 14 residues. CDR3 bases: TGCGCCAGCAGCCAACCCCGGAGCTCCTACGAGCAGTACTTC. Amino acid sequence: CASSQPRSSYEQYF.

Note on this clonotype: A read error may explain this, as a much larger clone is one base away. V gene TRBV9 combines with J gene TRBJ1-1; D is unresolved. The CDR3 spans 14 residues. Trimming took 0 bases from V and 1 from J, leaving 7 bases between them. CDR1 is SGDLS and CDR2 is YYNGEE in the germline V gene. CDR3 coding DNA: TGTGCCAGCAGCGTAGTCAGGTCGAACACTGAAGCTTTCTTT. Translating it yields CASSVVRSNTEAFF. Together with reference TRBV9 and TRBJ1-1, the CDR3 gives the full variable domain: DSGVTQTPKHLITATGQRVTLRCSPRSGDLSVYWYQQSLDQGLQFLIQYYNGEERAKGNILERFSAQQFPDLHSELNLSSLELGDSALYFCASSVVRSNTEAFFGQGTRLTVV.

In this sample, this clonotype turned up many times. The gene calls are TRBV5-1 and TRBJ2-7; 7 bases agree with TRBD1. CDR3 length: 13 amino acids. V trimming: 2 bases; J trimming: 6 bases; junction bases outside the gene matches: 5. Germline CDR1 reads SGHRS; CDR2 reads YFSETQ. The CDR3 coding sequence is TGCGCCAGCAGCTTCACAGGGGCCTTCGAGCAGTACTTC. Protein sequence: CASSFTGAFEQYF.

This clonotype has just one count. V and J are TRBV5-1 and TRBJ2-5, with 12 bases that match TRBD2. Germline V gives CDR1 SGHRS, CDR2 YFSETQ. The CDR3 consists of 16 residues. Germline trimming cut 1 base from V and 2 bases from J; bases unmatched to any gene: 3. The CDR3 coding sequence is TGCGCCAGCAGCTTGTTCCTAGCGGGGGGGCAAGAGACCCAGTACTTC. Its protein is CASSLFLAGGQETQYF.

The J gene is TRBJ2-7, the V gene TRBV7-9, with D possibly being TRBD2 (6 bases). The CDR3 consists of 14 residues. Trimming took off 5 bases at V and 4 bases at J, with 15 bases between the two ends. The germline gives CDR1 SEHNR, CDR2 FQNEAQ (reference sequence). The CDR3 spells CASSPRLATYEQYF. Here the CDR3 DNA reads TGTGCCAGCAGCCCGAGGCTAGCGACGTACGAGCAGTACTTC.

This clonotype occurred a few times. The chain carries TRBV6-5 and TRBJ2-1; 8 bases agree with TRBD2. V lost 4 bases, J lost 7 bases, and 12 bases stayed unmatched. This CDR3 is 16 amino acids long. In germline, CDR1 is MNHEY, CDR2 SVGAGI. CDR3 coding DNA: TGTGCCAGCAGTTCGGACGGCGGGGGGCGTTGGAATGAGCAGTTCTTC. Encoded protein: CASSSDGGGRWNEQFF.

This clonotype was recorded a few times. At one of its ends the junction is not consistent with the germline gene, which may arise from a read error. The chain recombines TRBV18 with TRBJ2-1, with TRBD2 matching over 11 bases. CDR3 length equals 15 residues. Germline V gene sequence: CDR1 KGHSH, CDR2 LQKENI. CDR3 nucleotides: TGTGCCAGCTCACCGTCGGGACTAGCGGAGTCAAAGAAGCTCTTC. Amino acids: CASSPSGLAESKKLF.

In this sample, this clonotype turned up a few times. The genes are TRBV11-3 and TRBJ2-3; D perhaps matches TRBD1 (7 bases). There are 16 residues in the CDR3. The germline V gene encodes CDR1 SGHNT and CDR2 YENEEA. V lost 4 bases and J lost 6, with 20 bases in between. The CDR3 DNA reads TGTGCCAGCAGCTCGCAGGGGGGAATGAAACAGGATACGCAGTATTTT. Translated: CASSSQGGMKQDTQYF.

As DNA, the CDR3 is TGTGCCAGCAGTCCTCCAGTGAGGGCCTATGGCTACACCTTC. Translated, it gives CASSPPVRAYGYTF. V and J are TRBV12-3 or TRBV12-4 and TRBJ1-2; D not certain. The CDR3 sequence is 14 residues long. Between the trimmed V and J ends, which lost 5 bases and 4 bases, there was a span of 14 bases.

The chain joins TRBV4-3 to TRBJ2-2; D call uncertain. This CDR3 comprises 15 residues. The germline V and J ends were trimmed by 2 bases and 1 base, with 8 bases remaining between them. CDR1 is LGHNA and CDR2 is YSLEER in the germline V gene. CDR3 coding DNA: TGCGCCAGCAGCCAACGAAGGGTGAACACCGGGGAGCTGTTTTTT. Protein: CASSQRRVNTGELFF.

This clonotype has ten or more counts. The chain combines TRBV12-3 or TRBV12-4 with TRBJ2-1, with 10 positions matching TRBD1. The CDR3 is 15 residues long. V gave up 5 bases and J gave up 9 bases; unmatched junction bases: 10. This CDR3 is CASSRRTGGSSEQFF. DNA for the CDR3: TGTGCCAGCAGTCGTAGGACAGGGGGAAGCAGTGAGCAGTTCTTC.

This clonotype was recorded many times. V is TRBV14 and J is TRBJ2-7; no clear D gene. This CDR3 has 15 amino acids. Germline CDR1 is SGHDN and CDR2 is FVKESK. Trimming took off 0 bases at V and 5 bases at J, with 14 bases between the two ends. CDR3 DNA: TGTGCCAGCAGCCAAGATCTTGTAGGGATAAACGAGCAGTACTTC. It specifies CASSQDLVGINEQYF.

In its sample, this clonotype was seen a few times. The rearrangement uses TRBV21-1 and TRBJ1-1. TRBV21-1 is listed as a pseudogene. CDR3 size: 17 residues. The DNA of the CDR3 is TGTGCCAGCAGCAAAAGAGGTTTGGCTTACTTTAACACTGAAGCTTTCTTT. Protein: CASSKRGLAYFNTEAFF.

This clonotype was seen repeatedly, ten times or more. V is TRBV7-8 and J is TRBJ2-7; TRBD2 aligns across 7 bases. The CDR3 consists of 14 residues. Germline lookup yields CDR1 SGHVS and CDR2 FQNEAQ. V lost 3 bases and J lost 3; bases outside the gene matches: 5. The CDR3 is CASSFGLVRYEQYF. DNA of the CDR3: TGTGCCAGCAGCTTTGGACTAGTCCGCTACGAGCAGTACTTC.

The chain is built from TRBV20-1 and TRBJ2-1; D perhaps matches TRBD2 (6 bases). Between the trimmed V and J ends, which lost 6 bases and 6 bases, there was a span of 15 bases. The CDR3 contains 13 residues. Germline values: CDR1 DFQATT, CDR2 SNEGSKA (reference sequence). The chain's CDR3 is CSALGGRGNEQFF. The CDR3 region has the DNA TGCAGTGCCTTGGGGGGTAGGGGCAATGAGCAGTTCTTC.

This clonotype was counted only a few times. The gene calls are TRBV3-1 and TRBJ1-1; TRBD1 is a possible D gene (6 bases). Trimming took 6 bases from V and 5 from J, leaving 16 bases between them. CDR3 size: 14 residues. Germline CDR1 reads LGHDT; CDR2 reads YNNKEL (reference sequence). In DNA form, the CDR3 reads TGTGCCAGCAGTGATCGGGGGGCGCGGACTGAAGCTTTCTTT. Protein: CASSDRGARTEAFF.